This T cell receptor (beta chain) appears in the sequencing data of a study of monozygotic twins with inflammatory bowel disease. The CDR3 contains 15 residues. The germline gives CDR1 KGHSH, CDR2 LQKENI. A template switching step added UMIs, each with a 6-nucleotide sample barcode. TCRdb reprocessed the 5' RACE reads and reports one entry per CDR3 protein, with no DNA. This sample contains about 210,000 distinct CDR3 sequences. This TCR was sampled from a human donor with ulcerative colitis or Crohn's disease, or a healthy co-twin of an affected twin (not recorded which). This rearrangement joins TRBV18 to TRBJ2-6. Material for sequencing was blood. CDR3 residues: CASSGQGSGANVLTF.